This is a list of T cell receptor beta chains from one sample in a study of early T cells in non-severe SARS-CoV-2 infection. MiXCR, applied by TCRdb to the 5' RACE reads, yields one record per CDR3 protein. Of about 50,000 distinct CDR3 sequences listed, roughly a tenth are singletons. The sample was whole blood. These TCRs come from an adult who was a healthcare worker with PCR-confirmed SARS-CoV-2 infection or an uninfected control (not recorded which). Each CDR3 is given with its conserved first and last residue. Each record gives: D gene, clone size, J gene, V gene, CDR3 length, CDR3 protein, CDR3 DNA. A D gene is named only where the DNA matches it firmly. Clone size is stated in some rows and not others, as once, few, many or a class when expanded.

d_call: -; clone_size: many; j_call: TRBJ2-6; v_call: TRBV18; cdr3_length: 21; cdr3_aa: CASSPLNAVAGPTSGANVLTF; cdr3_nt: TGTGCCAGCTCACCACTAAACGCCGTTGCAGGGCCTACATCTGGGGCCAACGTCCTGACTTTC
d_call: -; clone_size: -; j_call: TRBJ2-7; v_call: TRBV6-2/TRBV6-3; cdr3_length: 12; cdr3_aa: CASTSGPYEQYF; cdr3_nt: TGTGCCAGCACCTCCGGGCCCTACGAGCAGTACTTC
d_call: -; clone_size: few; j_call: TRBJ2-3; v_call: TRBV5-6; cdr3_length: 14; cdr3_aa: CASSAGQNTDTQYF; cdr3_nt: TGTGCCAGCAGCGCGGGACAGAACACAGATACGCAGTATTTT
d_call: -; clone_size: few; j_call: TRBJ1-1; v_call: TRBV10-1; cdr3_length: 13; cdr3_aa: CASSPEGTTEAFF; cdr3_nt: TGCGCCAGCAGTCCGGAGGGGACCACTGAAGCTTTCTTT
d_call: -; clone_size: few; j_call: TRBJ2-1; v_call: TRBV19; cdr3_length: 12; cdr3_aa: CASSIVVNEQFF; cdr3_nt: TGTGCCAGTAGTATAGTCGTAAATGAGCAGTTCTTC
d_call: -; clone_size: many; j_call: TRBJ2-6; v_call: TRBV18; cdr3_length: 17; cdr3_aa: CASSPLPGTSGANVLTF; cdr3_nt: TGTGCCAGCTCACCACTGCCAGGGACAAGTGGGGCCAACGTCCTGACTTTC
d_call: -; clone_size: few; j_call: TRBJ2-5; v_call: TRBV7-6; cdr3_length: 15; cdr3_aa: CASSLVRGSQETQYF; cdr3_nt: TGTGCCAGCAGCTTAGTAAGGGGAAGTCAAGAGACCCAGTACTTC
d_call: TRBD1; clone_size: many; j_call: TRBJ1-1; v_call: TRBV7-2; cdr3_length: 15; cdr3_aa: CASSPAGTGYTEAFF; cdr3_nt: TGTGCCAGCAGCCCGGCCGGGACAGGGTACACTGAAGCTTTCTTT
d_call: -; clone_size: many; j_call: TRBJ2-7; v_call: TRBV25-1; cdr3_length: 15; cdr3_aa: CASSELWTETYEQYF; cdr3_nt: TGTGCCAGCAGTGAATTATGGACAGAAACCTACGAGCAGTACTTC
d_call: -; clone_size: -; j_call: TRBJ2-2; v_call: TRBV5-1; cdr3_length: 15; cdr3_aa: CASSLMASVAGELFF; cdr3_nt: TGCGCCAGCAGCTTAATGGCTAGCGTGGCCGGGGAGCTGTTTTTT
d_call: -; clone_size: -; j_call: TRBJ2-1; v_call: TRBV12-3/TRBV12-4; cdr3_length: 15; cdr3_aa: CASSRSPSSYNEQFF; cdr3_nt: TGTGCCAGCAGCCGTAGCCCGAGCTCCTACAATGAGCAGTTCTTC
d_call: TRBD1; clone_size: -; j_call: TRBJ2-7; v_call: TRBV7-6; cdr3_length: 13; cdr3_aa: CASSRTGDYEQYF; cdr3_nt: TGTGCCAGCAGTAGGACAGGGGACTACGAGCAGTACTTC
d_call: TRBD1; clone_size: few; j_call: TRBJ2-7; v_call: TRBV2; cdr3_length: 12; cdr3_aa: CARGQGRYEQYF; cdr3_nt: TGTGCCAGAGGACAGGGACGGTACGAGCAGTACTTC
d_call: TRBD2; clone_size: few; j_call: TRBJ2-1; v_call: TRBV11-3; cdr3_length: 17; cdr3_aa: CASSLGLAGGPYNEQFF; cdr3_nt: TGTGCCAGCAGCTTAGGGCTAGCGGGAGGACCCTACAATGAGCAGTTCTTC
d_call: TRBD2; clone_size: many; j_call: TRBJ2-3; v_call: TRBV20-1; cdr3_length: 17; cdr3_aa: CSARGYWGGRDSDTQYF; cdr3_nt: TGCAGTGCTAGAGGCTATTGGGGGGGGAGAGATTCAGATACGCAGTATTTT
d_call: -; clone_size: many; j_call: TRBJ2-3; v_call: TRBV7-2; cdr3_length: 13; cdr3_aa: CASSFQGPDTQYF; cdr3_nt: TGTGCCAGCAGCTTTCAGGGTCCAGATACGCAGTATTTT